A single sample gave rise to the 10 T cell receptor beta chains below, sequenced in a study of T cell changes during pregnancy in multiple sclerosis. Profiled with immunoSEQ multiplex PCR; TCRdb holds only in-frame clones, not every one. The sample has around 52,000 clones, approximately 90% seen once; the top ten hold about 5.4%. Input material: peripheral blood from another person, used as feeder cells. These TCRs come from a human donor whose cells served as feeder cells for cultures in a pregnancy study.

CDR3 sequence reads: CASSGGTSGYNEQFF. CDR3 nucleotide sequence: TGTGCCAGCAGCGGCGGGACTAGCGGATACAATGAGCAGTTCTTC. The chain uses TRBV7-9 and TRBJ2-1; 11 bases fit TRBD2. J was trimmed by 4 bases and V by 5 bases; bases with no gene match: 4. The CDR3 extends over 15 amino acids. Germline loops: CDR1 SEHNR, CDR2 FQNEAQ (reference sequence). Looking up the rest from reference TRBV7-9 and TRBJ2-1 gives the full variable domain: DTGVSQNPRHKITKRGQNVTFRCDPISEHNRLYWYRQTLGQGPEFLTYFQNEAQLEKSRLLSDRFSAERPKGSFSTLEIQRTEQGDSAMYLCASSGGTSGYNEQFFGPGTRLTVL.

The V gene is TRBV7-2, the J gene TRBJ2-1, with 7 bases lining up with TRBD1. The V gene's germline CDR1 is SGHTA and CDR2 FQGNSA. The CDR3 is 16 amino acids. V shed 5 bases and J 2 bases; nucleotides not matched to a gene: 9. CDR3 protein: CASSTAGTAAYNEQFF. CDR3 sequence (DNA): TGTGCCAGCAGCACTGCCGGGACAGCAGCCTACAATGAGCAGTTCTTC. The variable domain in full, completed from reference TRBV7-2 and TRBJ2-1, reads GAGVSQSPSNKVTEKGKDVELRCDPISGHTALYWYRQSLGQGLEFLIYFQGNSAPDKSGLPSDRFSAERTGGSVSTLTIQRTQQEDSAVYLCASSTAGTAAYNEQFFGPGTRLTVL.

The V and J genes are TRBV11-3 and TRBJ2-1; either TRBD1 or TRBD2 may fit D (5 bases each). Germline CDR1 reads SGHNT; CDR2 reads YENEEA. This CDR3 is 13 amino acids long. Trimming cost V 5 bases and J 9 bases, with 14 bases left between them. The CDR3 DNA reads TGTGCCAGCAGCCCTGCACCGGGACGTGAGCAGTTCTTC. Amino acid sequence: CASSPAPGREQFF.

The rearrangement uses TRBV2 and TRBJ2-2; 10 nucleotides align to TRBD2. Germline V gene lookup returns CDR1 SNHLY and CDR2 FYNNEI. This CDR3 has 15 amino acids. Losses at the gene ends were 7 bases for V and 3 bases for J; bases not matched to a gene: 5. DNA for the CDR3: TGTGCCAGCAACGGACTAGCGGCCTACACCGGGGAGCTGTTTTTT. It codes for CASNGLAAYTGELFF.

The V gene is TRBV2, the J gene TRBJ2-7; TRBD2 is a possible D gene (6 bases). The CDR3 length is 12 residues. Germline V CDR1 and CDR2: SNHLY, FYNNEI. Trimming pared 7 bases from V and 9 bases from J, leaving 16 bases between. In DNA form, the CDR3 reads TGTGCCAGCATCGGTGCGGGGAGCGGGCAGTACTTC. Its translation: CASIGAGSGQYF.

The chain combines TRBV27 with TRBJ2-1, with 10 positions matching TRBD2. CDR3 length: 19 residues. Germline CDR1 is MNHEY and CDR2 is SMNVEV (reference sequence). V was clipped by 3 bases and J by 0 bases; unmatched bases: 11. As DNA, the CDR3 is TGTGCCAGCAGTTTTGGCGCTAGCGGGAGTGACGGCTCCTACAATGAGCAGTTCTTC. Translating it yields CASSFGASGSDGSYNEQFF.

Concerning this clone itself: Different DNA sequences within this sample yield the same CDR3. The chain combines TRBV18 with TRBJ2-3; no reliable D call. The germline CDR1 and CDR2 sequences are KGHSH and LQKENI. V lost 2 bases to trimming and J lost 2 bases, with 2 bases between them. The CDR3 is 12 residues long. DNA for the CDR3: TGTGCCAGCTCACCAAACACAGATACGCAGTATTTT. Translated: CASSPNTDTQYF. Variable domain in full (rest from reference TRBV18 and TRBJ2-3): NAGVMQNPRHLVRRRGQEARLRCSPMKGHSHVYWYRQLPEEGLKFMVYLQKENIIDESGMPKERFSAEFPKEGPSILRIQQVVRGDSAAYFCASSPNTDTQYFGPGTRLTVL.

This sequence joins TRBV9 and TRBJ1-4; D gene uncertain. The CDR3 spans 13 residues. Germline V CDR1 and CDR2: SGDLS, YYNGEE. V was cut by 3 bases and J by 4 bases, with 7 bases left in between. In DNA, the CDR3 is TGTGCCAGCAGCGACGAAAATAATGAAAAACTGTTTTTT. Encoded protein: CASSDENNEKLFF.

V gene TRBV27 combines with J gene TRBJ1-1; TRBD1 aligns across 10 bases. Germline trimming cut 4 bases from V and 8 bases from J; bases unmatched to any gene: 4. Germline-derived CDR1 and CDR2 are MNHEY and SMNVEV (reference sequence). The CDR3 contains 13 residues. Written as DNA, the CDR3 is TGTGCCAGCAGTTGGACAGGGGGTTTAGAAGCTTTCTTT. Encoded protein: CASSWTGGLEAFF.

The J gene is TRBJ2-1, the V gene TRBV14; D gene unclear. The CDR3 totals 13 residues. Deletions cut 5 bases from V and 2 bases from J, with 7 bases between. Per the germline V gene, CDR1 is SGHDN and CDR2 is FVKESK. The CDR3 DNA sequence: TGTGCCAGCAGCAAAGGCACCTACAATGAGCAGTTCTTC. This sequence encodes CASSKGTYNEQFF. Variable domain in full (rest from reference TRBV14 and TRBJ2-1): EAGVTQFPSHSVIEKGQTVTLRCDPISGHDNLYWYRRVMGKEIKFLLHFVKESKQDESGMPNNRFLAERTGGTYSTLKVQPAELEDSGVYFCASSKGTYNEQFFGPGTRLTVL.